This T cell receptor (beta chain) was identified in a study of shared clonotypes between healthy human individuals. Germline CDR1 reads MDHEN; CDR2 reads SYDVKM. Trimming cost V 5 bases and J 3 bases, with 13 bases left between them. The CDR3 is 15 amino acids. Produced via immunoSEQ multiplex PCR; TCRdb's table is partial and in-frame only. The table includes about 480,000 clones, more than 65% detected once. This TCR was recovered from a woman aged 40 to 50 in good health. Some clones in this sample may be carry-over from other donors' samples. The chain recombines TRBV28 with TRBJ1-4; D may be TRBD1 (6 bases). Sequencing was carried out using PBMCs. DNA for the CDR3: TGTGCCAGCAGTACCTACAGGGAAGCTAATGAAAAACTGTTTTTT. It yields the protein CASSTYREANEKLFF.